This T cell receptor (beta chain) is drawn from a study of CD8 T cells in Susac syndrome. An input of roughly 0.45 to 1 ug of RNA was subjected to reverse transcription using random hexamers. TCRdb used MiXCR to reprocess the immunoSEQ multiplex PCR reads, holding one entry per CDR3 protein. The data show about 190,000 distinct CDR3 sequences, with 85% to 95% seen just once and about 0.095% held by the top ten. Germline V CDR1 and CDR2: SQVTM, ANQGSEA. V was pared by 6 bases and J by 7 bases, with 15 bases between. This CDR3 has 13 amino acids. This chain uses TRBV29-1 with TRBJ1-4; possibly TRBD1 for D (6 bases). Sequencing used CD4+ T cells from PBMCs. The clonotype was recovered from a human donor in good health. In DNA form, the CDR3 reads TGCAGCGTGTCGAAGGACAGAGTTGAAAAACTGTTTTTT. As protein: CSVSKDRVEKLFF.